The 5 T cell receptor beta chains reported below all come from one sample, sequenced in a study of memory CD4+ T cells and cytomegalovirus serostatus (dated by TCRdb to between 2018 and 2021). Library method: the immunoSEQ multiplex PCR assay. The immuneACCESS repertoire file appears here via TCRdb, limited to in-frame rearrangements. These files lack a portion of the clones; in checked studies, under half of the deficit traces to unresolved V genes, and the cause of the others is not known. Across this sample there are roughly 67,000 clones, with about 75% seen only once. The ten biggest clones cover around 5% of the sample. Single viable CD3+CD4+CD8-CD45RO+ cells were sorted as memory CD4+ T cells on a FACSAria II. Sequencing used memory CD4+ T cells from blood. These receptors originate from an adult in good health and CMV-seropositive.

The chain recombines TRBV5-1 with TRBJ1-6, with 7 bases fitting TRBD1. The CDR3 loop spans 17 amino acids. The germline CDR1 and CDR2 sequences are SGHRS and YFSETQ. The junction had 9 bases not matched to a gene; V was cut back by 2 bases and J by 4 bases. CDR3 sequence (DNA): TGCGCCAGCAGCTTAGAGACAGGGAGTTTTTATAATTCACCCCTCCACTTT. Residues: CASSLETGSFYNSPLHF.

The rearrangement uses TRBV7-9 and TRBJ2-3; 8 bases are a match to TRBD2. V trimming: 1 base; J trimming: 6 bases; junction bases outside the gene matches: 12. The V gene's germline CDR1 is SEHNR and CDR2 FQNEAQ (reference sequence). CDR3 length: 17 residues. CDR3 protein: CASSLDSRAGASDTQYF. In DNA form, the CDR3 reads TGTGCCAGCAGCTTAGATTCCAGAGCGGGAGCTTCGGATACGCAGTATTTT. The full variable domain, completed using reference TRBV7-9 and TRBJ2-3, is DTGVSQNPRHKITKRGQNVTFRCDPISEHNRLYWYRQTLGQGPEFLTYFQNEAQLEKSRLLSDRFSAERPKGSFSTLEIQRTEQGDSAMYLCASSLDSRAGASDTQYFGPGTRLTVL.

This clone has just one count. This rearrangement joins TRBV4-2 to TRBJ2-7; no firm D call. The germline V and J ends were trimmed by 0 bases and 2 bases, with 8 bases remaining between them. Germline CDR1 LGHNA, CDR2 YNFKEQ. There are 14 residues in the CDR3. CDR3 sequence (DNA): TGTGCCAGCAGCCAAGATACGGAGACCTACGAGCAGTACTTC. Protein product: CASSQDTETYEQYF.

This chain connects TRBV5-6 to TRBJ1-4; D ambiguous. Between the trimmed V and J ends, which lost 2 bases and 1 base, there was a span of 6 bases. Germline values: CDR1 SGHDT, CDR2 YYEEEE. The CDR3 sequence is 14 residues long. The CDR3 spells CASSLSLTNEKLFF. As DNA, the CDR3 is TGTGCCAGCAGCTTATCTTTAACTAATGAAAAACTGTTTTTT.

This chain joins TRBV2 and TRBJ2-1; 11 bases are shared with TRBD2. The germline V gene encodes CDR1 SNHLY and CDR2 FYNNEI. The CDR3 extends over 15 amino acids. With 8 bases clipped from V and 6 bases from J, the junction kept 9 bases outside the gene matches. CDR3 residues: CASCSIAGGSNEQFF. DNA for the CDR3: TGTGCCAGCTGTTCAATAGCGGGAGGGAGCAATGAGCAGTTCTTC.